The sequence of this T cell receptor (beta chain) was determined in a study of human T cells and chemical hapten exposure. Study at large: Per-sample TCR yield variation was attributed mainly to small pooled library volume differences. Notes on the study in general: Unchanged with DPC sensitization were TCRs above 1 in 1000 frequency.

This CDR3 spans 12 amino acids. The V gene's germline CDR1 is SNHLY and CDR2 FYNNEI. Trimming removed 11 bases at V and 7 bases at J, with 17 bases between. Points on this clonotype: Its antigen is unknown.

The authors' total RNA extraction used unfractionated whole blood. The library tagged individual cDNA molecules with unique molecular identifiers. Per the original methods: Sequenced samples showed a median of approximately 100,000 TCRs each, with counts running from 23,224 to 690,600. TCRdb used MiXCR to reprocess the 5' RACE reads, holding one entry per CDR3 protein. TCRdb's processing, not the authors', yielded these V and J calls. The sample lists 110,000 or so distinct CDR3 sequences, roughly 18% occurring once. The chain has TRBV2 and TRBJ2-5, with D tentatively TRBD1 (5 bases). This TCR was sampled from a human donor in good health. The CDR3 loop reads CAGDREDGTQYF. CDR3 nucleotide sequence: TGTGCCGGTGACAGAGAAGATGGGACCCAGTACTTC.